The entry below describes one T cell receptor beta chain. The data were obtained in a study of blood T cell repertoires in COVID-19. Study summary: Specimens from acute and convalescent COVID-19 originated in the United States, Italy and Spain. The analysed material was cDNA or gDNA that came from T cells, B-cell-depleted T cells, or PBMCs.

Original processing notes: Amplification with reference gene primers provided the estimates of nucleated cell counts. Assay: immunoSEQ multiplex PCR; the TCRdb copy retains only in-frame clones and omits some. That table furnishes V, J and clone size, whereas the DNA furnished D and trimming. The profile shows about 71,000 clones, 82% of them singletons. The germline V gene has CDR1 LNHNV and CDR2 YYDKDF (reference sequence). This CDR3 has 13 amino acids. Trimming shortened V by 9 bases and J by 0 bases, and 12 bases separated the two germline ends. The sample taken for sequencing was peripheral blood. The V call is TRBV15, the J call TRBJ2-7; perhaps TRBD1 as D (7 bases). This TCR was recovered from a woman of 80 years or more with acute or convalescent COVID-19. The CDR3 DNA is TGTGCCACGCGGAGGGACAGCTCCTACGAGCAGTACTTC. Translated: CATRRDSSYEQYF.